The clone carrying this T cell receptor beta chain appeared many times. The ends were cut back, 7 bases at V and 3 bases at J, with 15 bases in the middle. CDR1 and CDR2 from the germline V gene are SGHTA and FQGNSA. This CDR3 contains 14 residues. Time point: longitudinal time-point 3. These data are taken from a study of neurological immune-mediated disorders. The cDNA was produced through 5'RACE with 10-nucleotide random UMIs. TCRdb reprocessed the 5' RACE reads with MiXCR, giving one entry per CDR3 protein. The sample lists approximately 47,000 distinct CDR3 sequences, about 12% occurring once. The gene calls are TRBV7-2 and TRBJ1-2, with D perhaps TRBD1 (5 bases). Input material: PBMCs. The source of this sequence is a male donor with HTLV-1-associated myelopathy (HAM/TSP). The CDR3 sequence is CASTLYPGDYGYTF. CDR3 DNA sequence: TGTGCCAGCACCCTATATCCGGGGGACTATGGCTACACCTTC.